A selection of T cell receptor beta chains follows, all from one sample in a study of cytomegalovirus exposure and HLA in healthy donors. This table comes from immunoSEQ multiplex PCR, and its TCRdb copy is limited to in-frame clones, with some not included. The data contain 100,000 to 150,000 clones, over 60% of them singletons. The sequencing sample was made of PBMCs. The receptors here all came from a man aged 55 to 69 in good health and CMV-seropositive. CDR3s include the opening cysteine and the closing phenylalanine or tryptophan. A D gene is named only where the DNA matches it firmly. Size tells how often a clone was seen (once, few, many) or the class of an expanded clone, and some rows leave it out.

D gene: -; V gene: TRBV9; J gene: TRBJ1-6; clone size: few; CDR3 protein: CASSPGYGGSPLHF; CDR3 DNA: TGTGCCAGCAGCCCCGGGTACGGGGGGTCACCCCTCCACTTT
D gene: -; V gene: TRBV7-9; J gene: TRBJ2-3; clone size: few; CDR3 protein: CASTPRSGSGTDTQYF; CDR3 DNA: TGTGCCAGCACCCCAAGGTCGGGTAGCGGCACAGATACGCAGTATTTT
D gene: -; V gene: TRBV2; J gene: TRBJ1-1; clone size: -; CDR3 protein: CALSESGFSHTEAFF; CDR3 DNA: TGTGCCCTCAGTGAATCAGGGTTTAGTCACACTGAAGCTTTCTTT
D gene: TRBD1; V gene: TRBV5-4; J gene: TRBJ1-6; clone size: -; CDR3 protein: CASSRGGVGSPLHF; CDR3 DNA: TGTGCCAGCAGTCGAGGGGGCGTAGGGTCACCCCTCCACTTT
D gene: TRBD1; V gene: TRBV5-1; J gene: TRBJ2-3; clone size: -; CDR3 protein: CASSSGQGGTDTQYF; CDR3 DNA: TGCGCCAGCAGCTCTGGACAGGGTGGCACAGATACGCAGTATTTT
D gene: -; V gene: TRBV5-1; J gene: TRBJ2-2; clone size: -; CDR3 protein: CASSLGPSGGTGELFF; CDR3 DNA: TGCGCCAGCAGCTTGGGGCCCAGCGGCGGCACCGGGGAGCTGTTTTTT
D gene: TRBD2; V gene: TRBV10-1; J gene: TRBJ2-3; clone size: -; CDR3 protein: CASSLTSGGRDTQYF; CDR3 DNA: TGCGCCAGCAGTCTAACTAGCGGGGGCCGAGATACGCAGTATTTT
D gene: TRBD2; V gene: TRBV19; J gene: TRBJ2-5; clone size: -; CDR3 protein: CASSIGRARETQYF; CDR3 DNA: TGTGCCAGTAGTATCGGGAGGGCCAGAGAGACCCAGTACTTC
D gene: TRBD1; V gene: TRBV6-5; J gene: TRBJ2-5; clone size: -; CDR3 protein: CASSRGQGRETQYF; CDR3 DNA: TGTGCCAGCAGCCGAGGACAGGGTAGGGAGACCCAGTACTTC
D gene: -; V gene: TRBV5-6; J gene: TRBJ2-5; clone size: -; CDR3 protein: CASSLIQSPETQYF; CDR3 DNA: TGTGCCAGCAGCTTGATTCAAAGCCCTGAGACCCAGTACTTC
D gene: TRBD2; V gene: TRBV19; J gene: TRBJ2-5; clone size: -; CDR3 protein: CASSMVTSGGDERETQYF; CDR3 DNA: TGTGCCAGTAGTATGGTGACTAGCGGGGGGGATGAGAGGGAGACCCAGTACTTC
D gene: -; V gene: TRBV7-8; J gene: TRBJ2-1; clone size: -; CDR3 protein: CASSYTSPSYNEQFF; CDR3 DNA: TGTGCCAGCAGCTACACTAGCCCCTCCTACAATGAGCAGTTCTTC
D gene: -; V gene: TRBV6-6; J gene: TRBJ2-2; clone size: -; CDR3 protein: CASSALRNTGELFF; CDR3 DNA: TGTGCCAGCAGTGCCCTAAGGAACACCGGGGAGCTGTTTTTT
D gene: -; V gene: TRBV19; J gene: TRBJ1-1; clone size: -; CDR3 protein: CASSTPGHRMNTEAFF; CDR3 DNA: TGTGCCAGTAGTACTCCGGGACATCGCATGAACACTGAAGCTTTCTTT
D gene: -; V gene: TRBV9; J gene: TRBJ2-1; clone size: once; CDR3 protein: CASSGPPGEQFF; CDR3 DNA: TGTGCCAGCAGCGGGCCCCCGGGGGAGCAGTTCTTC
D gene: TRBD1; V gene: TRBV5-8; J gene: TRBJ2-7; clone size: -; CDR3 protein: CASSSDRDEQYF; CDR3 DNA: TGTGCCAGCAGCTCGGACAGGGACGAGCAGTACTTC
D gene: TRBD1; V gene: TRBV2; J gene: TRBJ2-7; clone size: many; CDR3 protein: CAIVRPGQAHEQYF; CDR3 DNA: TGTGCCATCGTTAGGCCGGGACAGGCCCACGAGCAGTACTTC
D gene: -; V gene: TRBV7-9; J gene: TRBJ1-5; clone size: -; CDR3 protein: CASGPGNLKGQPQHF; CDR3 DNA: TGTGCCAGCGGCCCGGGAAACCTCAAGGGTCAGCCCCAGCATTTT
D gene: TRBD1; V gene: TRBV7-6; J gene: TRBJ2-6; clone size: -; CDR3 protein: CASSRQTGLDPGANVLTF; CDR3 DNA: TGTGCCAGCAGCCGTCAGACAGGGTTGGACCCCGGGGCCAACGTCCTGACTTTC
D gene: -; V gene: TRBV13; J gene: TRBJ2-2; clone size: -; CDR3 protein: CASSFVDPSGTGELFF; CDR3 DNA: TGTGCCAGCAGTTTTGTTGATCCTTCGGGTACCGGGGAGCTGTTTTTT
D gene: TRBD1; V gene: TRBV27; J gene: TRBJ2-3; clone size: -; CDR3 protein: CASSLRPGGTDTQYF; CDR3 DNA: TGTGCCAGCAGTTTACGCCCAGGGGGTACAGATACGCAGTATTTT
D gene: TRBD1; V gene: TRBV6-5; J gene: TRBJ1-4; clone size: -; CDR3 protein: CAARGDGNEKLFF; CDR3 DNA: TGTGCCGCCAGGGGGGACGGTAATGAAAAACTGTTTTTT
D gene: TRBD1; V gene: TRBV5-6; J gene: TRBJ1-5; clone size: few; CDR3 protein: CASSSHRDRGRSNQPQHF; CDR3 DNA: TGTGCCAGCAGCTCGCACCGGGACAGGGGTAGGAGCAATCAGCCCCAGCATTTT
D gene: -; V gene: TRBV5-1; J gene: TRBJ2-4; clone size: -; CDR3 protein: CASREGAMAKNIQYF; CDR3 DNA: TGCGCCAGCAGGGAGGGGGCAATGGCCAAAAACATTCAGTACTTC
D gene: -; V gene: TRBV30; J gene: TRBJ1-5; clone size: -; CDR3 protein: CAWSVSGLNQPQHF; CDR3 DNA: TGTGCCTGGAGTGTATCAGGGCTCAATCAGCCCCAGCATTTT
D gene: TRBD2; V gene: TRBV9; J gene: TRBJ2-5; clone size: -; CDR3 protein: CASSLGGGAAETQYF; CDR3 DNA: TGTGCCAGCAGCCTCGGGGGGGGCGCTGCAGAGACCCAGTACTTC
D gene: TRBD1; V gene: TRBV6-1; J gene: TRBJ2-7; clone size: few; CDR3 protein: CASSATGGAHYEQYF; CDR3 DNA: TGTGCCAGCAGTGCTACAGGGGGCGCCCACTACGAGCAGTACTTC
D gene: TRBD1; V gene: TRBV2; J gene: TRBJ2-7; clone size: -; CDR3 protein: CASIEGTGSYEQYF; CDR3 DNA: TGTGCCAGCATCGAAGGGACAGGGTCCTACGAGCAGTACTTC
D gene: TRBD1; V gene: TRBV2; J gene: TRBJ1-5; clone size: -; CDR3 protein: CASNQQGASNQPQHF; CDR3 DNA: TGTGCCAGTAATCAACAGGGGGCAAGCAATCAGCCTCAGCATTTT
D gene: -; V gene: TRBV4-2; J gene: TRBJ1-4; clone size: -; CDR3 protein: CASSPEEGNTNEKLFF; CDR3 DNA: TGTGCCAGCAGCCCAGAGGAGGGTAATACTAATGAAAAACTGTTTTTT
D gene: TRBD1; V gene: TRBV28; J gene: TRBJ1-3; clone size: few; CDR3 protein: CASSHDDYRGSGNTIYF; CDR3 DNA: TGTGCCAGCAGTCACGACGACTACAGGGGCTCTGGAAACACCATATATTTT
D gene: -; V gene: TRBV19; J gene: TRBJ1-5; clone size: -; CDR3 protein: CASSARLGASQPQHF; CDR3 DNA: TGTGCCAGTAGTGCCCGCCTGGGGGCGTCTCAGCCCCAGCATTTT
D gene: -; V gene: TRBV5-1; J gene: TRBJ1-5; clone size: -; CDR3 protein: CASSLVAGDQPQHF; CDR3 DNA: TGCGCCAGCAGCTTGGTCGCGGGTGATCAGCCCCAGCATTTT
D gene: -; V gene: TRBV30; J gene: TRBJ2-1; clone size: few; CDR3 protein: CAWSVGGGREQFF; CDR3 DNA: TGTGCCTGGAGTGTAGGGGGGGGTAGGGAGCAGTTCTTC
D gene: -; V gene: TRBV2; J gene: TRBJ2-7; clone size: -; CDR3 protein: CASSGQSSYEQYF; CDR3 DNA: TGTGCCAGCAGCGGACAGAGCTCCTACGAGCAGTACTTC
D gene: -; V gene: TRBV5-8; J gene: TRBJ1-5; clone size: -; CDR3 protein: CASSLYIGLNQPQHF; CDR3 DNA: TGTGCCAGCAGCTTGTATATCGGACTCAATCAGCCCCAGCATTTT
D gene: TRBD2; V gene: TRBV27; J gene: TRBJ2-1; clone size: -; CDR3 protein: CASSLAVSNGGASNEQFF; CDR3 DNA: TGTGCCAGCAGTTTAGCGGTCTCAAACGGGGGGGCCTCCAATGAGCAGTTCTTC
D gene: -; V gene: TRBV19; J gene: TRBJ1-2; clone size: -; CDR3 protein: CASSSLTGTSLF; CDR3 DNA: TGTGCCAGTAGTAGCCTGACCGGGACATCTCTATTC
D gene: -; V gene: TRBV7-7; J gene: TRBJ2-2; clone size: -; CDR3 protein: CASSLTLGDSGELFF; CDR3 DNA: TGTGCTAGCAGCTTAACGCTAGGAGACTCCGGGGAGCTGTTTTTT
D gene: -; V gene: TRBV28; J gene: TRBJ1-4; clone size: -; CDR3 protein: CASSLSGSNEKLFF; CDR3 DNA: TGTGCCAGCAGTTTAAGCGGTTCGAATGAAAAACTGTTTTTT
D gene: -; V gene: TRBV29-1; J gene: TRBJ1-1; clone size: -; CDR3 protein: CSVDGVKGENTEAFF; CDR3 DNA: TGCAGCGTCGACGGGGTAAAGGGTGAGAACACTGAAGCTTTCTTT
D gene: TRBD1; V gene: TRBV30; J gene: TRBJ1-4; clone size: -; CDR3 protein: CAWSVLRDRDRKLFF; CDR3 DNA: TGTGCCTGGAGTGTACTCCGGGACAGGGATAGAAAACTGTTTTTT
D gene: -; V gene: TRBV5-4; J gene: TRBJ2-5; clone size: -; CDR3 protein: CASFTGTGETQYF; CDR3 DNA: TGTGCCAGCTTCACAGGGACCGGGGAGACCCAGTACTTC
D gene: -; V gene: TRBV5-8; J gene: TRBJ1-2; clone size: -; CDR3 protein: CASSLQQYYGYTF; CDR3 DNA: TGTGCCAGCAGCTTGCAACAGTACTATGGCTACACCTTC
D gene: -; V gene: TRBV5-1; J gene: TRBJ2-1; clone size: -; CDR3 protein: CASSSSSTTLYNEQFF; CDR3 DNA: TGCGCCAGCAGCTCCTCCTCTACTACCCTATACAATGAGCAGTTCTTC
D gene: -; V gene: TRBV18; J gene: TRBJ1-2; clone size: -; CDR3 protein: CASSPPGRNYGYTF; CDR3 DNA: TGTGCCAGCTCACCACCGGGGCGGAACTATGGCTACACCTTC
D gene: -; V gene: TRBV19; J gene: TRBJ2-7; clone size: -; CDR3 protein: CASRDGGLSSYEQYF; CDR3 DNA: TGTGCCAGTAGGGATGGGGGCCTTAGCTCCTACGAGCAGTACTTC
D gene: TRBD2; V gene: TRBV5-4; J gene: TRBJ2-5; clone size: -; CDR3 protein: CASSFGGGLQETQYF; CDR3 DNA: TGTGCCAGCAGCTTTGGCGGGGGATTACAAGAGACCCAGTACTTC
D gene: -; V gene: TRBV7-3; J gene: TRBJ2-1; clone size: -; CDR3 protein: CASSLSPDNEQFF; CDR3 DNA: TGTGCCAGCAGCTTAAGCCCGGACAATGAGCAGTTCTTC
D gene: -; V gene: TRBV11-1; J gene: TRBJ2-5; clone size: -; CDR3 protein: CASSADRFKETQYF; CDR3 DNA: TGTGCCAGCAGCGCCGACAGGTTCAAAGAGACCCAGTACTTC
D gene: TRBD1; V gene: TRBV27; J gene: TRBJ1-4; clone size: -; CDR3 protein: CASSLRTGVATNEKLFF; CDR3 DNA: TGTGCCAGCAGTTTACGGACAGGCGTCGCAACTAATGAAAAACTGTTTTTT
D gene: -; V gene: TRBV12-1; J gene: TRBJ1-3; clone size: -; CDR3 protein: CASSLRDSPGNTIYF; CDR3 DNA: TGTGCCAGCAGCCTAAGAGACAGTCCTGGAAACACCATATATTTT
D gene: -; V gene: TRBV2; J gene: TRBJ1-4; clone size: -; CDR3 protein: CASRARTAGSGKLFF; CDR3 DNA: TGTGCCAGCAGAGCGCGGACAGCCGGCTCTGGAAAACTGTTTTTT
D gene: -; V gene: TRBV30; J gene: TRBJ1-2; clone size: -; CDR3 protein: CAWSVLSLSYGYTF; CDR3 DNA: TGTGCCTGGAGTGTTCTATCGCTTAGCTATGGCTACACCTTC
D gene: -; V gene: TRBV2; J gene: TRBJ2-2; clone size: -; CDR3 protein: CASSDRAQRGGELFF; CDR3 DNA: TGTGCCAGCAGTGATAGGGCCCAACGGGGCGGGGAGCTGTTTTTT
D gene: -; V gene: TRBV5-1; J gene: TRBJ1-1; clone size: -; CDR3 protein: CASSSPRADLNTEAFF; CDR3 DNA: TGCGCCAGCAGCTCTCCTAGGGCGGACTTGAACACTGAAGCTTTCTTT
D gene: -; V gene: TRBV5-1; J gene: TRBJ1-4; clone size: -; CDR3 protein: CASSPVLGGSTEKLFF; CDR3 DNA: TGCGCCAGCAGCCCCGTATTGGGGGGGAGTACCGAAAAACTGTTTTTT
D gene: TRBD1; V gene: TRBV6-1; J gene: TRBJ1-1; clone size: -; CDR3 protein: CASRDRVNTEAFF; CDR3 DNA: TGTGCCAGCAGGGACAGGGTGAACACTGAAGCTTTCTTT
D gene: TRBD1; V gene: TRBV7-9; J gene: TRBJ1-5; clone size: -; CDR3 protein: CASSSPETGDSNQPQHF; CDR3 DNA: TGTGCCAGCAGCTCCCCCGAGACAGGGGATAGCAATCAGCCCCAGCATTTT